The rows below give T cell receptor beta chains drawn from one sample of a study of cytomegalovirus exposure and HLA in healthy donors. Using immunoSEQ multiplex PCR, the repertoire was profiled, and TCRdb retains in-frame clones only, with some absent. The sample lists 200,000 to 300,000 clones; approximately 87% were seen once. Sequencing was done on a sample of PBMCs. The receptor set was obtained from a man between 18 and 35 years old in good health and CMV-seronegative. Each CDR3 is given with its conserved first and last residue. A D gene is named only where the DNA matches it firmly. Clone size, where shown, is once, few, many, or a class for clones that have expanded.

v_call	clone_size	d_call	j_call	cdr3_aa	cdr3_nt
TRBV6-5	.	TRBD1	TRBJ1-4	CASSPDGLQGGKLFF	TGTGCCAGCAGCCCAGACGGACTTCAGGGGGGAAAACTGTTTTTT
TRBV9	.	.	TRBJ2-7	CASSVTTSNYEQYF	TGTGCCAGCAGCGTCACCACTAGTAACTACGAGCAGTACTTC
TRBV4-2	.	.	TRBJ2-7	CASSHGGESYEQYF	TGTGCCAGCAGCCATGGCGGGGAGTCCTACGAGCAGTACTTC
TRBV27	.	TRBD2	TRBJ2-1	CASRAGGTSGGSYNEQFF	TGTGCCAGCAGGGCCGGGGGGACTAGCGGAGGCTCCTACAATGAGCAGTTCTTC
TRBV5-1	.	.	TRBJ2-3	CASSKQGQGESLAGNTQYF	TGCGCCAGCAGTAAACAGGGACAGGGAGAAAGTCTAGCGGGGAATACGCAGTATTTT
TRBV6-5	.	TRBD1	TRBJ1-2	CASSYRTGYGYTF	TGTGCCAGCAGTTACCGGACAGGCTATGGCTACACCTTC
TRBV2	.	.	TRBJ2-4	CASSQTSVKNIQYF	TGTGCCAGCAGTCAGACATCTGTCAAAAACATTCAGTACTTC
TRBV23-1	.	.	TRBJ2-7	CASSQSSRTEDEQYF	TGCGCCAGCAGTCAATCCTCCCGGACAGAGGACGAGCAGTACTTC
TRBV11-2	.	.	TRBJ1-1	CASSLIRNPDAFF	TGTGCCAGCAGCTTAATCAGGAACCCTGACGCTTTCTTT
TRBV5-1	.	.	TRBJ1-2	CASSLRAGGLDYGYTF	TGCGCCAGCAGCTTGAGGGCCGGGGGGTTGGACTATGGCTACACCTTC
TRBV4-3	.	TRBD1	TRBJ1-1	CASSQGGQGRHEAFF	TGCGCCAGCAGCCAAGGGGGACAGGGCCGGCACGAAGCTTTCTTT
TRBV2	.	.	TRBJ1-2	CASSPSQGVGYGYTF	TGTGCCAGCAGTCCAAGCCAAGGGGTCGGCTATGGCTACACCTTC
TRBV2	few	.	TRBJ1-5	CASSYDTEQHF	TGTGCCAGCAGCTACGACACGGAACAGCATTTT
TRBV18	.	.	TRBJ1-2	CASSPEIRTDGVGYTF	TGTGCCAGCTCACCTGAAATCCGGACAGACGGCGTCGGCTACACCTTC
TRBV30	.	.	TRBJ2-7	CAWSTSSYEQYF	TGTGCCTGGAGTACTTCCTCCTACGAGCAGTACTTC
TRBV4-3	.	.	TRBJ2-5	CASSQGRGQETQYF	TGCGCCAGCAGCCAAGGTCGGGGCCAAGAGACCCAGTACTTC
TRBV5-4	.	TRBD1	TRBJ1-3	CASSLGRGRNTIYF	TGTGCCAGCAGCTTGGGGAGGGGGCGCAACACCATATATTTT
TRBV6-4	.	TRBD2	TRBJ2-1	CASKAEAGVTYNEQFF	TGTGCCAGCAAAGCTGAGGCGGGAGTTACCTACAATGAGCAGTTCTTC
TRBV15	once	.	TRBJ2-7	CATSRDIGISYEQYF	TGTGCCACCAGCAGAGACATCGGGATTTCCTACGAGCAGTACTTC
TRBV6-5	few	.	TRBJ2-7	CASSYFSGGDEQYF	TGTGCCAGCAGTTACTTTAGCGGAGGAGACGAGCAGTACTTC
TRBV15	once	.	TRBJ2-7	CATNPAYEQYF	TGTGCCACCAATCCCGCCTACGAGCAGTACTTC
TRBV18	.	.	TRBJ1-4	CASSPPGRAEKLFF	TGTGCCAGCTCACCACCGGGGAGAGCGGAAAAACTGTTTTTT